This TCR beta chain stems from a study of blood T cell repertoires in COVID-19. About the study: T cells, B-cell-depleted T cells, or PBMCs supplied cDNA or gDNA.

As processed by the authors: Nucleated cell counts were estimated from reference gene primer amplification. Produced via immunoSEQ multiplex PCR; TCRdb's table is partial and in-frame only. V and J calls plus clone size are reproduced from that table; the DNA served to infer D and trimming. The repertoire holds 85,000 to 100,000 clones, with roughly 72% as singletons. V lost 10 bases, J lost 7 bases, and 14 bases lay in between. The CDR3 is 13 amino acids. CDR1 and CDR2 (germline): MNHEY, SMNVEV (reference sequence). Input material: peripheral blood. This chain connects TRBV27 to TRBJ1-6, with TRBD1 as a possible D gene (5 bases). The receptor was derived from an older woman in a cohort sampled during active or convalescent COVID-19. The CDR3: CATGLGGNSPLHF. For the CDR3, the DNA is TGTGCCACAGGGTTGGGTGGGAATTCACCCCTCCACTTT.